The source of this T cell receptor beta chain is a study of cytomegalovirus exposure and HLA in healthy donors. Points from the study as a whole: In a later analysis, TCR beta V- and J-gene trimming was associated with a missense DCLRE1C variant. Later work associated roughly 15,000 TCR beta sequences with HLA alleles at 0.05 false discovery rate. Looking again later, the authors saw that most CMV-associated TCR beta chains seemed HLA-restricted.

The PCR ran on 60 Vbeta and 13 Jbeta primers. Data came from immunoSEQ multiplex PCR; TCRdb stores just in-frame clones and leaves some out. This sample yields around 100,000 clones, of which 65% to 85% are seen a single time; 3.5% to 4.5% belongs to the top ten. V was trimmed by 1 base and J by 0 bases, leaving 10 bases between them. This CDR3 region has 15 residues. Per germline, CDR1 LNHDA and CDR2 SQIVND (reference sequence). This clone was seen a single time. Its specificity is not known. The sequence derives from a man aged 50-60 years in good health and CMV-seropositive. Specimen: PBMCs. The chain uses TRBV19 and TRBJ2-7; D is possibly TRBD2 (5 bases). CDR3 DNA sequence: TGTGCCAGTAGTATAGGTGCGGGCCTCTCCTACGAGCAGTACTTC. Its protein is CASSIGAGLSYEQYF.